This T cell receptor (beta chain) was identified in a study of lymphopenia after photon versus proton radiotherapy. Here immunoSEQ multiplex PCR was the method, and the copy in TCRdb shows in-frame clones only, minus some. The sample yields 150,000 to 200,000 clones, 88% seen once. The CDR3 sequence is 17 residues long. After removal of 9 bases from V and 6 bases from J, the junction contained 20 bases not matched to a gene. Germline loops: CDR1 LNHDA, CDR2 SQIVND (reference sequence). As regards this clone: Its antigen is undetermined.

Study results and caveats: Post-nadir diversity loss with photons came from oligoclonal expansion, particularly CD8+ Temra cells. Survival link was tested only in deceased patients; proton benefit remains a possibility.

This sequence was found in a middle-aged man with gastric cancer. This sequence joins TRBV19 and TRBJ1-5; 7 bases fit TRBD1. The starting material was peripheral blood, obtained from a patient treated with photon-based radiotherapy. This CDR3 is CASLSIFKGTAGQPQHF. The CDR3, as DNA: TGTGCCAGCCTATCTATATTCAAAGGGACAGCAGGTCAGCCCCAGCATTTT.